These T cell receptor beta chains were read from a single sample in a study of blood T cell repertoires in COVID-19. Produced via immunoSEQ multiplex PCR; TCRdb's table is partial and in-frame only. The sample has some 260,000 clones; about 86% are singletons. Sequenced: peripheral blood. The receptors stem from a man older than 75 with acute or convalescent COVID-19. CDR3s include the opening cysteine and the closing phenylalanine or tryptophan. The D gene is left open where the match is weak. Expanded clones get a size class; other rows say once, few or many, or leave the size out.

V: TRBV7-3
D: -
size: -
J: TRBJ2-2
CDR3: CASSLGPAKNTGELFF
DNA: TGTGCCAGCAGCCTGGGGCCAGCAAAGAACACCGGGGAGCTGTTTTTT

V: TRBV5-1
D: TRBD1
size: -
J: TRBJ1-1
CDR3: CASSFRPDRTTEAFF
DNA: TGCGCCAGCAGCTTCCGACCGGACAGGACCACTGAAGCTTTCTTT

V: TRBV6-1
D: -
size: -
J: TRBJ2-2
CDR3: CASSDRYPHPGELFF
DNA: TGTGCCAGCAGTGATAGATACCCGCACCCCGGGGAGCTGTTTTTT

V: TRBV5-4
D: -
size: -
J: TRBJ2-6
CDR3: CASSLVGLSPGANVLTF
DNA: TGTGCCAGCAGCTTGGTTGGACTTTCACCCGGGGCCAACGTCCTGACTTTC

V: TRBV15
D: -
size: -
J: TRBJ2-2
CDR3: CATSRDHRVNTGELFF
DNA: TGTGCCACCAGCAGAGATCACAGGGTGAACACCGGGGAGCTGTTTTTT

V: TRBV5-1
D: TRBD1
size: -
J: TRBJ1-6
CDR3: CASQKGGTDNSPLHF
DNA: TGCGCCAGCCAAAAAGGTGGGACAGATAATTCACCCCTCCACTTT

V: TRBV11-2
D: -
size: -
J: TRBJ1-1
CDR3: CASSRESGTTEAFF
DNA: TGTGCCAGCAGCAGGGAGAGCGGGACCACTGAAGCTTTCTTT

V: TRBV24-1
D: TRBD1
size: -
J: TRBJ1-2
CDR3: CATSDSGQGRAYGYTF
DNA: TGTGCCACCAGTGATTCTGGACAGGGGAGGGCCTATGGCTACACCTTC

V: TRBV5-6
D: -
size: once
J: TRBJ1-2
CDR3: CASSLAGTNGYTF
DNA: TGTGCCAGCAGCTTGGCCGGGACAAATGGCTACACCTTC

V: TRBV7-9
D: -
size: -
J: TRBJ2-7
CDR3: CASSPRSGGSYEQYF
DNA: TGTGCCAGCAGCCCCCGTAGTGGCGGGTCCTACGAGCAGTACTTC

V: TRBV7-8
D: -
size: -
J: TRBJ1-1
CDR3: CASSLDIVVGVEAFF
DNA: TGTGCCAGCAGCTTAGACATTGTTGTGGGAGTTGAAGCTTTCTTT

V: TRBV6-1
D: TRBD1
size: -
J: TRBJ1-4
CDR3: CASSGGTGYPYTNEKLFF
DNA: TGTGCCAGCAGTGGAGGGACAGGGTACCCTTACACGAATGAAAAACTGTTTTTT

V: TRBV4-1
D: -
size: once
J: TRBJ1-6
CDR3: CASSQALSPLHF
DNA: TGCGCCAGCAGCCAAGCTCTCTCACCCCTCCACTTT

V: TRBV30
D: -
size: -
J: TRBJ1-4
CDR3: CAWIGKPPGTMFF
DNA: TGTGCCTGGATAGGGAAACCCCCGGGAACGATGTTTTTT

V: TRBV6-5
D: TRBD1
size: -
J: TRBJ1-1
CDR3: CASSPQGIEKAFF
DNA: TGTGCCAGCAGTCCACAGGGGATTGAGAAAGCTTTCTTT

V: TRBV5-1
D: TRBD1
size: -
J: TRBJ1-1
CDR3: CASSPGSTGGMAEAFF
DNA: TGCGCCAGCAGCCCCGGATCTACAGGGGGCATGGCTGAAGCTTTCTTT

V: TRBV6-5
D: TRBD1
size: -
J: TRBJ1-2
CDR3: CASMPVDRAGYGYTF
DNA: TGTGCCAGCATGCCGGTGGACAGGGCAGGGTATGGCTACACCTTC

V: TRBV11-2
D: -
size: few
J: TRBJ2-5
CDR3: CASSLGTGPETQYF
DNA: TGTGCCAGCAGCTTAGGAACGGGTCCGGAGACCCAGTACTTC

V: TRBV19
D: -
size: -
J: TRBJ2-3
CDR3: CASKDSFSTDTQYF
DNA: TGTGCCAGCAAGGACAGTTTTAGCACAGATACGCAGTATTTT

V: TRBV5-1
D: -
size: -
J: TRBJ2-1
CDR3: CASSTGSYNEQFF
DNA: TGCGCCAGCAGTACGGGGTCCTACAATGAGCAGTTCTTC

V: TRBV3-1/TRBV3-2
D: TRBD1
size: -
J: TRBJ1-3
CDR3: CASSHGQGVYAIYF
DNA: TGTGCCAGCAGCCATGGACAGGGGGTATATGCCATATATTTT

V: TRBV27
D: TRBD2
size: -
J: TRBJ2-3
CDR3: CASSFAGGRRDTQYF
DNA: TGTGCCAGCAGTTTCGCGGGGGGCCGAAGGGATACGCAGTATTTT

V: TRBV7-2
D: -
size: -
J: TRBJ2-1
CDR3: CASSPRTEYNEQFF
DNA: TGTGCCAGCAGCCCCCGGACAGAGTACAATGAGCAGTTCTTC

V: TRBV14
D: TRBD1
size: -
J: TRBJ1-6
CDR3: CASRTGGPNSPLHF
DNA: TGTGCCAGCCGGACAGGGGGCCCCAATTCACCCCTCCACTTT

V: TRBV19
D: TRBD1
size: -
J: TRBJ1-5
CDR3: CASARGRPQPQHF
DNA: TGTGCCAGTGCCAGGGGGCGACCTCAGCCCCAGCATTTT

V: TRBV5-1
D: TRBD1
size: -
J: TRBJ2-1
CDR3: CASSPILAGQGQNEQFF
DNA: TGCGCCAGCAGCCCTATCCTTGCGGGACAGGGTCAAAATGAGCAGTTCTTC

V: TRBV4-1
D: TRBD2
size: -
J: TRBJ2-3
CDR3: CASSQEGREGRRNTQYF
DNA: TGCGCCAGCAGCCAAGAGGGGCGGGAGGGCCGTCGTAATACGCAGTATTTT

V: TRBV7-9
D: TRBD2
size: -
J: TRBJ2-5
CDR3: CASSSRGGRETQYF
DNA: TGTGCCAGCAGCTCTCGTGGCGGGAGGGAGACCCAGTACTTC

V: TRBV3-1/TRBV3-2
D: -
size: -
J: TRBJ1-2
CDR3: CASSLTRARGAYGYTF
DNA: TGTGCCAGCAGCCTCACAAGGGCCCGGGGGGCGTATGGCTACACCTTC

V: TRBV5-1
D: -
size: few
J: TRBJ1-2
CDR3: CASSLDNVHTYYGYTF
DNA: TGCGCCAGCAGCTTAGACAACGTCCACACCTACTATGGCTACACCTTC

V: TRBV3-1/TRBV3-2
D: -
size: -
J: TRBJ1-5
CDR3: CASSQGGAGQPQHF
DNA: TGTGCCAGCAGCCAGGGAGGGGCTGGGCAGCCCCAGCATTTT

V: TRBV28
D: -
size: -
J: TRBJ1-1
CDR3: CASSLGLPNTEAFF
DNA: TGTGCCAGCAGTTTAGGACTGCCGAACACTGAAGCTTTCTTT

V: TRBV11-2
D: -
size: -
J: TRBJ1-4
CDR3: CASSSRQLNEKLFF
DNA: TGTGCCAGCAGCTCGAGACAGCTTAATGAAAAACTGTTTTTT

V: TRBV14
D: -
size: -
J: TRBJ2-3
CDR3: CASSPRAAATDTQYF
DNA: TGTGCCAGCAGCCCGCGGGCAGCGGCCACAGATACGCAGTATTTT

V: TRBV10-3
D: TRBD1
size: -
J: TRBJ2-5
CDR3: CAISPTTGETQYF
DNA: TGTGCCATCAGCCCTACGACAGGGGAGACCCAGTACTTC

V: TRBV24-1
D: -
size: -
J: TRBJ2-3
CDR3: CATSDPALEIRTDTQYF
DNA: TGTGCCACCAGTGACCCCGCCTTGGAGATTCGCACAGATACGCAGTATTTT

V: TRBV6-5
D: TRBD1
size: -
J: TRBJ2-1
CDR3: CASSYSGTGTYNEQFF
DNA: TGTGCCAGCAGTTACTCGGGGACAGGGACCTACAATGAGCAGTTCTTC

V: TRBV5-4
D: TRBD2
size: once
J: TRBJ2-5
CDR3: CASSRTREETQYF
DNA: TGTGCCAGCAGCCGGACTAGGGAAGAGACCCAGTACTTC

V: TRBV7-9
D: -
size: -
J: TRBJ1-4
CDR3: CASSFGREKLFF
DNA: TGTGCCAGCAGCTTCGGCAGGGAAAAACTGTTTTTT

V: TRBV28
D: -
size: -
J: TRBJ2-1
CDR3: CASSSLGGNPSRGEQFF
DNA: TGTGCCAGCAGTTCCCTCGGCGGAAATCCCTCCAGGGGTGAGCAGTTCTTC

V: TRBV5-1
D: TRBD1
size: -
J: TRBJ2-7
CDR3: CASSRNRGREQYF
DNA: TGCGCCAGCAGCCGTAACAGGGGGCGCGAGCAGTACTTC